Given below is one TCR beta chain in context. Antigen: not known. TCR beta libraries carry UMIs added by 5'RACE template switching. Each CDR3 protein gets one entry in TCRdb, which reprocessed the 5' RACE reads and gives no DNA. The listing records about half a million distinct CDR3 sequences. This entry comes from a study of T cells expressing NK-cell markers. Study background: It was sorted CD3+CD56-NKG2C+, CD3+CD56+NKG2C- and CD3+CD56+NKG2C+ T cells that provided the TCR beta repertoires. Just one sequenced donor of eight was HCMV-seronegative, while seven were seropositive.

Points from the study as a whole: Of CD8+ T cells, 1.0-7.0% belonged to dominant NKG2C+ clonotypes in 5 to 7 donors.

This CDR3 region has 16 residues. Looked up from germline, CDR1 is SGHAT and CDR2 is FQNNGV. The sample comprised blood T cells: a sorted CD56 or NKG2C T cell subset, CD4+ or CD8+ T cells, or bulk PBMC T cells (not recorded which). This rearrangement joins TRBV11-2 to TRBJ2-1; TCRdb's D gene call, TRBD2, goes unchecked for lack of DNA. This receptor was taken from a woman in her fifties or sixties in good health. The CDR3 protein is CASTGGADVSYNEQFF.